Below are 20 T cell receptor beta chains sequenced from a single sample in a study of identical twins. TCRdb processed the 5' RACE reads anew with MiXCR; each CDR3 protein has one entry. The table includes about 900,000 distinct CDR3 sequences, about 12% detected once. These data were also reused for a study on yellow fever vaccine responses in identical twins.

Sequencing was done on a sample of PBMCs. The receptors originated from a woman between 18 and 29 years old in good health.

This clonotype was detected many times. The V gene is TRBV27, the J gene TRBJ1-1; D remains unclear. In germline, CDR1 is MNHEY, CDR2 SMNVEV (reference sequence). This CDR3 has 16 amino acids. V lost 5 bases and J 1 base, leaving 17 bases between the germline ends. CDR3 amino acids: CASSPRPPTGNTEAFF. The CDR3 DNA reads as TGTGCCAGCAGTCCGAGACCCCCTACGGGGAACACTGAAGCTTTCTTT.

This clonotype was counted ten times or more. This chain connects TRBV20-1 to TRBJ2-7; D might be TRBD2 (6 bases). The CDR3 runs to 13 residues. V lost 3 bases and J lost 5, with 14 bases in between. CDR1 is DFQATT, CDR2 SNEGSKA, per germline (reference sequence). CDR3 DNA sequence: TGCAGTGCTAGGGGGCTAGCGACCGACGAGCAGTACGTC. Encoded protein: CSARGLATDEQYV.

The chain combines TRBV12-3 or TRBV12-4 with TRBJ1-5; weak D call: TRBD1 (5 bases). V was clipped by 3 bases and J by 1 base, with 16 bases between them. This CDR3 has 17 residues. The DNA of the CDR3 is TGTGCCAGCAGTTTTAATAAGGGGAGAGAGAGCAATCAGCCCCAGCATTTT. Translated: CASSFNKGRESNQPQHF.

This clonotype has a handful of counts. The chain couples TRBV7-8 to TRBJ2-7; weak D call: TRBD2 (9 bases). This CDR3 comprises 17 residues. Trimming cost V 5 bases and J 7 bases, with 27 bases left between them. Germline V CDR1 and CDR2: SGHVS, FQNEAQ. CDR3 nucleotide sequence: TGTGCCAGCAGCCGACAGGGGTCGGGCGGGAGGGCGAAAGAGCAGTACTTC. Its protein is CASSRQGSGGRAKEQYF. The complete variable domain, with remaining parts taken from reference TRBV7-8 and TRBJ2-7, reads GAGVSQSPRYKVAKRGQDVALRCDPISGHVSLFWYQQALGQGPEFLTYFQNEAQLDKSGLPSDRFFAERPEGSVSTLKIQRTQQEDSAVYLCASSRQGSGGRAKEQYFGPGTRLTVT.

Only a few counts were recorded for this clonotype. This sequence joins TRBV6-1 and TRBJ2-5; possibly TRBD1 for D (6 bases). Trimming took 3 bases from V and 7 from J, leaving 15 bases between them. Germline-derived CDR1 and CDR2 are MNHNS and SASEGT. The CDR3 is 14 amino acids. CDR3 DNA: TGTGCCAGCAGTGACAGGGGTGGCCAGGGGACCCAGTACTTC. Residues: CASSDRGGQGTQYF.

This clonotype has at least ten counts. The V gene is TRBV7-8, the J gene TRBJ2-7; D is unresolved. V lost 1 base, J lost 0 bases, and 19 bases lay in between. This CDR3 contains 18 residues. Germline lookup yields CDR1 SGHVS and CDR2 FQNEAQ. In nucleotides, the CDR3 is TGTGCCAGCAGCTTAGGAGGATGGTTACAGCACAACTCCTACGAGCAGTACTTC. Translation: CASSLGGWLQHNSYEQYF.

This clonotype came up a few times. The chain combines TRBV5-1 with TRBJ2-1, with 14 bases that match TRBD2. Looked up from germline, CDR1 is SGHRS and CDR2 is YFSETQ. This CDR3 comprises 16 residues. The trim removed 4 bases at V and 6 bases at J, leaving 6 bases unmatched. The CDR3 nucleotides are TGCGCCAGCAGCGGGGGACTAGCGGGGGCGGCCAATGAGCAGTTCTTC. Residues: CASSGGLAGAANEQFF.

In its sample, this clonotype was seen a few times. The chain employs TRBV5-6 and TRBJ2-7; 9 bases are a match to TRBD2. CDR3 size: 18 residues. Germline CDR1 reads SGHDT; CDR2 reads YYEEEE. V lost 4 bases and J lost 2; bases outside the gene matches: 16. The CDR3 is CASSPFIGSGRLPYEQYF. The CDR3 DNA reads TGTGCCAGCAGCCCGTTTATTGGAAGCGGGAGGTTACCCTACGAGCAGTACTTC. The complete variable domain, with remaining parts taken from reference TRBV5-6 and TRBJ2-7, reads DAGVTQSPTHLIKTRGQQVTLRCSPKSGHDTVSWYQQALGQGPQFIFQYYEEEERQRGNFPDRFSGHQFPNYSSELNVNALLLGDSALYLCASSPFIGSGRLPYEQYFGPGTRLTVT.

This clonotype turned up a few times. The rearrangement links TRBV11-2 to TRBJ2-1; D is perhaps TRBD1 (6 bases). This CDR3 has 14 amino acids. Trimming pared 4 bases from V and 2 bases from J, leaving 9 bases between. Germline V gene sequence: CDR1 SGHAT, CDR2 FQNNGV. CDR3 DNA: TGTGCCAGCAGCTCCCGGGACACCTACAATGAGCAGTTCTTC. Translated, it gives CASSSRDTYNEQFF.

V usage is TRBV15 and J usage is TRBJ2-5; D is perhaps TRBD1 (5 bases). V lost 0 bases and J lost 5, with 16 bases in between. Germline V gene sequence: CDR1 LNHNV, CDR2 YYDKDF (reference sequence). The CDR3 has 16 residues. The CDR3 sequence is CATSREDVTGEETQYF. The CDR3 bases are TGTGCCACCAGCAGAGAGGATGTAACAGGAGAGGAGACCCAGTACTTC.

This clonotype turned up a few times. The V and J genes are TRBV4-2 and TRBJ2-5; no clear D. V shed 0 bases and J shed 3 bases, with 8 bases lying between them. The CDR3 has 14 amino acids. Germline V gene sequence: CDR1 LGHNA, CDR2 YNFKEQ. The CDR3 spells CASSQDGFKETQYF. The DNA for the CDR3 is TGTGCCAGCAGCCAAGATGGCTTTAAAGAGACCCAGTACTTC.

This chain joins TRBV20-1 and TRBJ1-4; 8 bases agree with TRBD1. The junction had 2 bases not matched to a gene; V was cut back by 2 bases and J by 3 bases. There are 14 residues in the CDR3. Germline V CDR1 and CDR2: DFQATT, SNEGSKA (reference sequence). This CDR3 is CSARQGAANEKLFF. The CDR3 nucleotides are TGCAGTGCTAGACAGGGGGCTGCTAATGAAAAACTGTTTTTT.

This clonotype was counted once. V and J are TRBV28 and TRBJ2-7, with D maybe TRBD2 (6 bases). The V gene's germline CDR1 is MDHEN and CDR2 SYDVKM. The CDR3 length is 16 residues. Trimming took off 6 bases at V and 1 base at J, with 19 bases between the two ends. The DNA for the CDR3 is TGTGCCAGCAGCCGCGCGGGGACGGCCCGTTCCTACGAGCAGTACTTC. Its protein product is CASSRAGTARSYEQYF.

This clonotype appeared many times. This chain uses TRBV12-3 or TRBV12-4 with TRBJ1-6, with TRBD1 as a possible D gene (5 bases). The ends were cut back, 5 bases at V and 10 bases at J, with 9 bases in the middle. This CDR3 region has 12 residues. CDR3 in DNA: TGTGCCAGCAGTAGGGACGGGTCACCCCTCCACTTT. Translated, it gives CASSRDGSPLHF.

CDR3 residues: CASSQTTGTYEQYF. In DNA, the CDR3 is TGTGCCAGCAGCCAAACGACAGGGACCTACGAGCAGTACTTC. This chain links TRBV4-2 with TRBJ2-7, with TRBD1 matching over 7 bases. V dropped 2 bases and J dropped 2; count of bases not matched to a gene: 3. This CDR3 is 14 amino acids long. Germline V lookup: CDR1 LGHNA, CDR2 YNFKEQ.

The rearrangement links TRBV20-1 to TRBJ1-2; D is possibly TRBD1 (6 bases). V was shortened by 3 bases and J by 2 bases, with 10 bases between the two germline ends. CDR1 DFQATT and CDR2 SNEGSKA come from the germline V gene (reference sequence). This CDR3 region has 13 residues. The CDR3, as DNA: TGCAGTGCTAGCGCGACAGGCAACTATGGCTACACCTTC. It specifies CSASATGNYGYTF.

This clonotype was seen a handful of times. The chain links TRBV3-1 to TRBJ1-5, with TRBD1 as a possible D gene (5 bases). Trimming took off 3 bases at V and 7 bases at J, with 13 bases between the two ends. The CDR3 length is 14 residues. The V gene's germline CDR1 is LGHDT and CDR2 YNNKEL (reference sequence). The CDR3 nucleotides read TGTGCCAGCAGCCATGGGGGTTTACAGCAGCCCCAGCATTTT. This translates into CASSHGGLQQPQHF.

A word on this clonotype: A read error may explain this, as a much larger clone is one base away. The chain has TRBV11-2 and TRBJ2-3, with a possible D match to TRBD2 (6 bases). In germline, CDR1 is SGHAT, CDR2 FQNNGV. Trimming removed 3 bases at V and 1 base at J, with 26 bases between. The CDR3 totals 20 residues. CDR3 nucleotides: TGTGCCAGCAGCTTTTTGCCCGTTTTAGGAGGGAGCGAGGGCACAGATACGCAGTATTTT. Translated, it gives CASSFLPVLGGSEGTDTQYF.

About this clonotype: Germline and junction disagree at one end, which may indicate a read error. The chain has TRBV11-2 and TRBJ1-1; tentatively, D is TRBD1 (5 bases). CDR1 is SGHAT, CDR2 FQNNGV, per germline. The CDR3 totals 15 residues. The chain's CDR3 is CASSLVTAGLAPRAF. CDR3 DNA sequence: TGTGCCAGCAGCTTAGTGACCGCGGGGCTGGCTCCCCGTGCCTTT.

This clonotype was picked up a small number of times. The gene calls are TRBV12-3 or TRBV12-4 and TRBJ2-5; no reliable D call. Deletions cut 7 bases from V and 5 bases from J, with 8 bases between. This CDR3 is 11 amino acids long. Written as DNA, the CDR3 is TGTGCCAGCACTATTGGTGAGACCCAGTACTTC. The encoded protein is CASTIGETQYF.